This entry features one TCR beta chain sequence. The antigen is undetermined. The data were obtained in a study of T-cell reconstitution after alpha-beta-depleted transplantation in children. Whole-study results and caveats: Approximately two months post-transplant, alpha-beta T cells reportedly originated from several hundred expanded graft clones.

TCRbeta library construction was performed incorporating unique molecular identifiers. TCRdb redid the calling of the PCR reads with MiXCR, one entry per CDR3 protein. The sample gives roughly 490,000 distinct CDR3 sequences, about 10% of which show up once; 14% is in the top ten. The sample was PBMCs, mostly from graft donor cells, taken 180 days after TCRalphabeta/CD19-depleted stem cell transplant. This receptor was taken from a female patient aged 2-10 years who had a stem cell transplant for aplastic anemia, so the T cells may come from the graft donor.

The CDR3 region is CSARSGSGNTGELFF. As DNA, the CDR3 is TGCAGTGCTAGATCGGGTAGCGGGAACACCGGGGAGCTGTTTTTT. This chain uses TRBV20-1 with TRBJ2-2; weak D call: TRBD2 (6 bases). This CDR3 is 15 amino acids long. V was pared by 2 bases and J by 1 base, with 11 bases between. Germline loops: CDR1 DFQATT, CDR2 SNEGSKA (reference sequence).